The 24 T cell receptor beta chains reported below all come from one sample, sequenced in a study of Siglec-9 on CD8 T cells in melanoma. Libraries were prepared by immunoSEQ multiplex PCR; TCRdb keeps only in-frame clonotypes and omits some of them. This table holds 25,000 to 35,000 clones, more than 80% found once. Input material: Siglec-9- CD8+ T cells sorted from blood. These receptors all come from a human donor in good health.

The J gene is TRBJ2-3, the V gene TRBV18, with D unclear. CDR3 length: 15 residues. The ends were cut back, 6 bases at V and 0 bases at J, with 13 bases in the middle. Looked up from germline, CDR1 is KGHSH and CDR2 is LQKENI. CDR3 DNA: TGTGCCAGCTCCTCAGAGTTCCCTAGCACAGATACGCAGTATTTT. Translation: CASSSEFPSTDTQYF.

This chain links TRBV7-9 with TRBJ1-5, with D unresolved. This CDR3 has 12 residues. The germline V gene encodes CDR1 SEHNR and CDR2 FQNEAQ (reference sequence). V lost 1 base, J lost 6 bases, and 4 bases lay in between. The CDR3 sequence: CASSLGGQPQHF. CDR3 in DNA: TGTGCCAGCAGCTTAGGGGGTCAGCCCCAGCATTTT.

The chain joins TRBV9 to TRBJ2-1, with D perhaps TRBD2 (5 bases). The CDR3 extends over 14 amino acids. V was shortened by 2 bases and J by 8 bases, with 14 bases between the two germline ends. Germline V gene lookup returns CDR1 SGDLS and CDR2 YYNGEE. The CDR3 loop is CASSVRGSADEQFF. CDR3 bases: TGTGCCAGCAGCGTCCGCGGGTCAGCGGATGAGCAGTTCTTC.

V is TRBV7-9 and J is TRBJ2-5; no firm D call. Germline V gene sequence: CDR1 SEHNR, CDR2 FQNEAQ (reference sequence). Trimming pared 6 bases from V and 5 bases from J, leaving 13 bases between. The CDR3 spans 13 residues. The CDR3, as DNA: TGTGCCAGCAGGACGGGTCTAGATGAGACCCAGTACTTC. Amino acids: CASRTGLDETQYF.

This sequence joins TRBV13 and TRBJ2-2, with 9 bases that match TRBD2. The CDR3 has 15 amino acids. Losses at the gene ends were 6 bases for V and 3 bases for J; bases not matched to a gene: 5. From germline, CDR1 is PRHDT and CDR2 FYEKMQ (reference sequence). The CDR3 sequence: CASSLAGFDTGELFF. The CDR3, as DNA: TGTGCCAGCAGTCTAGCGGGGTTCGACACCGGGGAGCTGTTTTTT.

This chain links TRBV11-2 with TRBJ2-5, with TRBD1 matching 7 bases. Germline values: CDR1 SGHAT, CDR2 FQNNGV. V shed 5 bases, J shed 1 base, and the junction held 4 bases outside the gene matches. This CDR3 is 14 amino acids long. CDR3 in amino acids: CASSPRDSQETQYF. Here the CDR3 DNA reads TGTGCCAGCAGCCCGAGGGACAGCCAAGAGACCCAGTACTTC.

The genes are TRBV2 and TRBJ2-7; D possibly matches TRBD1 or TRBD2 (6 bases each). The CDR3 runs 17 residues. Germline CDR1 SNHLY, CDR2 FYNNEI. Trimming removed 5 bases at V and 3 bases at J, with 23 bases between. The DNA for the CDR3 is TGTGCCAGCAGTTCCTCCCCGTTGGGGGGCTTGTACTACGAGCAGTACGTC. It encodes CASSSSPLGGLYYEQYV.

This chain links TRBV7-8 with TRBJ2-1; D might be TRBD1 or TRBD2, each matching 5 bases. The V end was cut by 5 bases, the J end by 6 bases, with 29 bases between. Germline V gives CDR1 SGHVS, CDR2 FQNEAQ. The CDR3 covers 19 residues. The CDR3 region has the DNA TGTGCCAGCAGCCACGGGACGGAACCCTACCTTACCACTTTCAATGAGCAGTTCTTC. It specifies CASSHGTEPYLTTFNEQFF.

By proportion, this clone is medium-sized. V is TRBV4-1 and J is TRBJ1-5; D gene unclear. Germline V gene data show CDR1 as MGHRA and CDR2 as YSYEKL. With 8 bases removed from V and 0 bases from J, the gap between germline ends came to 5 bases. CDR3 length equals 12 residues. The CDR3 spells CASEDSNQPQHF. CDR3 DNA: TGCGCCAGCGAGGATAGCAATCAGCCCCAGCATTTT.

This chain connects TRBV19 to TRBJ2-1; 8 bases map to TRBD1. Germline trimming cut 3 bases from V and 8 bases from J; bases unmatched to any gene: 6. The germline V gene encodes CDR1 LNHDA and CDR2 SQIVND (reference sequence). The CDR3 length is 14 residues. The CDR3 sequence: CASSIGQGVDEQFF. CDR3 DNA sequence: TGTGCCAGTAGTATCGGACAGGGCGTGGATGAGCAGTTCTTC.

This clone was picked up one time. The chain uses TRBV11-2 and TRBJ2-7; TRBD1 matches 12 bases. This CDR3 is built from 14 residues. The J segment lost 7 bases and the V segment lost 5 bases, leaving 6 bases of the junction unmatched. Germline values: CDR1 SGHAT, CDR2 FQNNGV. The CDR3 loop reads CASSVGQGAREQYF. The CDR3 bases are TGTGCCAGCAGCGTGGGACAGGGGGCAAGAGAGCAGTACTTC. The variable domain in full, completed from reference TRBV11-2 and TRBJ2-7, reads EAGVAQSPRYKIIEKRQSVAFWCNPISGHATLYWYQQILGQGPKLLIQFQNNGVVDDSQLPKDRFSAERLKGVDSTLKIQPAKLEDSAVYLCASSVGQGAREQYFGPGTRLTVT.

This chain connects TRBV29-1 to TRBJ1-1; D is perhaps TRBD1 (6 bases). Germline V gene lookup returns CDR1 SQVTM and CDR2 ANQGSEA. The V end was cut by 4 bases, the J end by 1 base, with 10 bases between. The CDR3 has 13 residues. The CDR3 protein is CSVVGAENTEAFF. Here the CDR3 DNA reads TGCAGCGTTGTGGGGGCAGAGAACACTGAAGCTTTCTTT. Using reference TRBV29-1 and TRBJ1-1 for the parts outside the CDR3, the full variable domain is SAVISQKPSRDICQRGTSLTIQCQVDSQVTMMFWYRQQPGQSLTLIATANQGSEATYESGFVIDKFPISRPNLTFSTLTVSNMSPEDSSIYLCSVVGAENTEAFFGQGTRLTVV.

The rearrangement joins TRBV27 to TRBJ2-3; TRBD1 matches at 7 bases. This CDR3 has 14 amino acids. The germline V gene has CDR1 MNHEY and CDR2 SMNVEV (reference sequence). The ends lost 5 bases at V and 3 bases at J; junction bases unmatched: 5. The CDR3 DNA reads as TGTGCCAGCAGTCCCACAGGGGAAACAGATACGCAGTATTTT. Protein: CASSPTGETDTQYF.

This chain uses TRBV27 with TRBJ1-6; D ambiguous. Trimming removed 6 bases from V and 6 bases from J, with 3 bases in between. The CDR3 loop spans 11 amino acids. Germline values: CDR1 MNHEY, CDR2 SMNVEV (reference sequence). CDR3 loop: CASRGNSPLHF. CDR3 sequence (DNA): TGTGCCAGCAGGGGTAATTCACCCCTCCACTTT.

This chain connects TRBV25-1 to TRBJ2-1, with 7 bases matching TRBD2. With V trimmed by 2 bases and J by 9 bases, 13 bases remained unmatched. The V gene's germline CDR1 is MGHDK and CDR2 SYGVNS. The CDR3 loop spans 16 amino acids. The CDR3 coding sequence is TGTGCCAGCAGTGAAATAGGCGGGAGTTCGACTTTTGAGCAGTTCTTC. Its translation is CASSEIGGSSTFEQFF. Full variable domain (missing parts from reference TRBV25-1 and TRBJ2-1): EADIYQTPRYLVIGTGKKITLECSQTMGHDKMYWYQQDPGMELHLIHYSYGVNSTEKGDLSSESTVSRIRTEHFPLTLESARPSHTSQYLCASSEIGGSSTFEQFFGPGTRLTVL.

The rearrangement uses TRBV5-6 and TRBJ2-7, with D maybe TRBD2 (5 bases). This CDR3 comprises 12 residues. The ends were cut back, 5 bases at V and 5 bases at J, with 11 bases in the middle. Germline V gene lookup returns CDR1 SGHDT and CDR2 YYEEEE. The CDR3 DNA reads as TGTGCCAGCAGGGGGAGCTCGGACGAGCAGTACTTC. Residues: CASRGSSDEQYF.

The chain couples TRBV6-4 to TRBJ2-2, with D unresolved. Between the trimmed V and J ends, which lost 0 bases and 3 bases, there was a span of 2 bases. Germline CDR1 reads MRHNA; CDR2 reads SNTAGT. This CDR3 has 13 amino acids. The CDR3 here is CASSDSDTGELFF. In nucleotides, the CDR3 is TGTGCCAGCAGTGACTCAGACACCGGGGAGCTGTTTTTT.

V and J are TRBV11-2 and TRBJ1-4, with D tentatively TRBD1 (5 bases). The CDR3 has 17 residues. The V end lost 0 bases, the J end lost 3 bases, and 14 bases lay between the germline ends. The germline CDR1 and CDR2 sequences are SGHAT and FQNNGV. The CDR3: CASSLDLLAGSNEKLFF. The CDR3 DNA is TGTGCCAGCAGCTTAGATCTCCTTGCAGGGTCTAATGAAAAACTGTTTTTT.

This clone came up a few times. The rearrangement links TRBV7-6 to TRBJ1-4; tentative D call: TRBD1 (5 bases). CDR1 and CDR2 (germline): SGHVS, FNYEAQ. Trimming shortened V by 0 bases and J by 2 bases, and 7 bases separated the two germline ends. There are 15 residues in the CDR3. The CDR3 reads CASSLAEGTNEKLFF. The CDR3, as DNA: TGTGCCAGCAGCTTAGCCGAGGGGACTAATGAAAAACTGTTTTTT.

This rearrangement joins TRBV27 to TRBJ2-7; no reliable D call. Trimming removed 6 bases from V and 0 bases from J, with 6 bases in between. The germline CDR1 and CDR2 sequences are MNHEY and SMNVEV (reference sequence). There are 12 residues in the CDR3. CDR3 nucleotide sequence: TGTGCCAGCAGCTCCAGCTCCTACGAGCAGTACTTC. Its translation is CASSSSSYEQYF.

This clone has more than one count but fewer than ten. The J gene is TRBJ2-2, the V gene TRBV10-1; D unclear. This CDR3 region has 13 residues. Germline-derived CDR1 and CDR2 are WNHNN and SYGVQD (reference sequence). V lost 2 bases to trimming and J lost 3 bases, with 4 bases between them. CDR3 DNA sequence: TGCGCCAGCAGTGAGACCTACACCGGGGAGCTGTTTTTT. Encoded protein: CASSETYTGELFF.

The chain uses TRBV30 and TRBJ2-1; TRBD2 matches at 8 bases. The V and J ends lost 4 bases and 6 bases, in that order; junction bases with no gene match: 5. Germline lookup yields CDR1 GTSNPN and CDR2 SVGIG (reference sequence). CDR3 length: 13 residues. The CDR3 loop is CAWTSGLSNEQFF. CDR3 DNA: TGTGCCTGGACTAGCGGGCTATCCAATGAGCAGTTCTTC.

The chain has TRBV27 and TRBJ2-7, with TRBD1 matching 7 bases. CDR1 and CDR2 (germline): MNHEY, SMNVEV (reference sequence). This CDR3 contains 14 residues. After removal of 3 bases from V and 0 bases from J, the junction contained 2 bases not matched to a gene. CDR3 bases: TGTGCCAGCAGTTTCGGGGACAGCTCCTACGAGCAGTACTTC. Translating gives CASSFGDSSYEQYF.

The rearrangement links TRBV29-1 to TRBJ2-1, with 11 bases that match TRBD1. CDR1 is SQVTM and CDR2 is ANQGSEA in the germline V gene. This CDR3 is built from 15 residues. The V and J ends lost 4 bases and 2 bases, in that order; junction bases with no gene match: 4. The CDR3 region is CSVGSGQGAYNEQFF. CDR3 in DNA: TGCAGCGTTGGGTCGGGACAGGGGGCCTACAATGAGCAGTTCTTC.